This T cell receptor beta chain appears in the sequencing data of a study of blood T cell repertoires in COVID-19. This clone was counted once. Clones were sequenced by immunoSEQ multiplex PCR, and TCRdb holds only the in-frame ones, with some missing. This sample has 250,000 or so clones, with roughly 84% found just once. The CDR3 is 15 residues long. Germline values: CDR1 MNHNS, CDR2 SASEGT. Trimming shortened V by 4 bases and J by 4 bases, and 11 bases separated the two germline ends. The TCR sequence derives from a woman between 35 and 50 years old who had recovered from COVID-19. What was sequenced was peripheral blood. J is TRBJ1-6 and V is TRBV6-1; possible D gene TRBD1, 5 bases. CDR3 nucleotides: TGTGCCAGCAGTGCCGGGGGGAATTATAATTCACCCCTCCACTTT. Residues: CASSAGGNYNSPLHF.